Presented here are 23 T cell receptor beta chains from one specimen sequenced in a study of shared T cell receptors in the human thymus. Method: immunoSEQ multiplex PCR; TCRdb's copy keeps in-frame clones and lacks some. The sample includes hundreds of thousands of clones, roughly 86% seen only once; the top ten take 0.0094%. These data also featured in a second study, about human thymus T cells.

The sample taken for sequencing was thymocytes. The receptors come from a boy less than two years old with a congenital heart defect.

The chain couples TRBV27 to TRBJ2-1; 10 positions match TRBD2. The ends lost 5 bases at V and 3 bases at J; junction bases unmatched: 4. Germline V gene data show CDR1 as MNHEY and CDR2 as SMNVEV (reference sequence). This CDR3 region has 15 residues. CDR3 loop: CASSRGTSDYNEQFF. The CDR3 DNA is TGTGCCAGCAGTAGAGGGACTAGCGACTACAATGAGCAGTTCTTC.

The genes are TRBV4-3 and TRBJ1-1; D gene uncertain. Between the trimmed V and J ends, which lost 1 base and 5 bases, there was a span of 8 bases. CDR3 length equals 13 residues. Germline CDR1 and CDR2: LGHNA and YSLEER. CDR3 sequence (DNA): TGCGCCAGCAGCCAAGGGGCAAATACTGAAGCTTTCTTT. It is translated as CASSQGANTEAFF.

Here the CDR3 DNA reads TGTGCCAGCAGCCAAGATCAAGGGGATATAGCCAAAAACATTCAGTACTTC. Its protein product is CASSQDQGDIAKNIQYF. The J gene is TRBJ2-4, the V gene TRBV14, with D maybe TRBD1 (5 bases). CDR3 length: 17 residues. Trimming cost V 0 bases and J 0 bases, with 12 bases left between them. Per the germline V gene, CDR1 is SGHDN and CDR2 is FVKESK.

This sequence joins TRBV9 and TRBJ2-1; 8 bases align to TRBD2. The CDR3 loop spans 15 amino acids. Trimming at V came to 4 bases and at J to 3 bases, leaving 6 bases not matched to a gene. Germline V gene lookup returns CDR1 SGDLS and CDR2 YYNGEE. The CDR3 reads CASSTPGRDYNEQFF. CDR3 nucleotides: TGTGCCAGCAGCACCCCCGGGAGGGACTACAATGAGCAGTTCTTC.

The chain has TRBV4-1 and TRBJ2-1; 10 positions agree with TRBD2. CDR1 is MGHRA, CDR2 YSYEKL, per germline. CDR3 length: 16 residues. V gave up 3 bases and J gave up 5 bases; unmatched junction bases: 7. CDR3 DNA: TGCGCCAGCAGCCACAGACCCGGGACTAGCGACAATGAGCAGTTCTTC. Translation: CASSHRPGTSDNEQFF.

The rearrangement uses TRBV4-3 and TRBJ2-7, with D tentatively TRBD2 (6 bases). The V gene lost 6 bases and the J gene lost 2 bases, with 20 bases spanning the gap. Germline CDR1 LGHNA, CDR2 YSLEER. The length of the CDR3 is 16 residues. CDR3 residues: CASSHIRDSGTYEQYF. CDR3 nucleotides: TGCGCCAGCAGTCACATCAGGGACTCCGGCACCTACGAGCAGTACTTC.

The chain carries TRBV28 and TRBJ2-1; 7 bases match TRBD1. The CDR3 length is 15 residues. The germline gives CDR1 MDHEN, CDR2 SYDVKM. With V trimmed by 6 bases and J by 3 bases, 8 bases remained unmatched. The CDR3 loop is CASSMTGQGYNEQFF. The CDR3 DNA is TGTGCCAGCAGCATGACAGGGCAGGGCTACAATGAGCAGTTCTTC.

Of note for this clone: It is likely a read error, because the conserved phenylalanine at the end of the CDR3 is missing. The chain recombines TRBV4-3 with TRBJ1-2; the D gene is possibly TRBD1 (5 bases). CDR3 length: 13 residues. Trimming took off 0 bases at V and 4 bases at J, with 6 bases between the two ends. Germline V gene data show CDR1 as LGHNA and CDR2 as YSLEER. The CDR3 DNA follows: TGCGCCAGCAGCCAAGACAGGGCCTATGGCTACACCCTC. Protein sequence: CASSQDRAYGYTL.

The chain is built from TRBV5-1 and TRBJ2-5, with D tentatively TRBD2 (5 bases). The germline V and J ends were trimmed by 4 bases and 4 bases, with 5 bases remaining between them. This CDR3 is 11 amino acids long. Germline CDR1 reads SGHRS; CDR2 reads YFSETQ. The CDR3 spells CASSAGETQYF. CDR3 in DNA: TGCGCCAGCAGCGCGGGAGAGACCCAGTACTTC.

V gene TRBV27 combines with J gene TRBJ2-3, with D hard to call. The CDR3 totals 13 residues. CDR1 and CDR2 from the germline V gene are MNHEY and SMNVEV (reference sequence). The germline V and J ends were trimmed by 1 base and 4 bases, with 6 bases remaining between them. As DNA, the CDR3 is TGTGCCAGCAGTTTATGGAGAGCAGATACGCAGTATTTT. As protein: CASSLWRADTQYF.

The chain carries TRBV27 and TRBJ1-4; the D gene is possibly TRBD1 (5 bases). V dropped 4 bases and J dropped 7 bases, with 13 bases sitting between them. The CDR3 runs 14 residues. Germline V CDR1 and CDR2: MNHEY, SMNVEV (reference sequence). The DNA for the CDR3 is TGTGCCAGCAGTTCCGGGACGGGAGGTGAAAAACTGTTTTTT. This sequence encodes CASSSGTGGEKLFF.

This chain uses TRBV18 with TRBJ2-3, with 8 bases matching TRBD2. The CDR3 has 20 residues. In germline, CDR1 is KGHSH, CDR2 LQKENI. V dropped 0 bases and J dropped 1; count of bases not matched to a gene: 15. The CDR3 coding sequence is TGTGCCAGCTCACCACCGGTTGCTGGATCAAAGGGACTAGGCACAGATACGCAGTATTTT. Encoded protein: CASSPPVAGSKGLGTDTQYF.

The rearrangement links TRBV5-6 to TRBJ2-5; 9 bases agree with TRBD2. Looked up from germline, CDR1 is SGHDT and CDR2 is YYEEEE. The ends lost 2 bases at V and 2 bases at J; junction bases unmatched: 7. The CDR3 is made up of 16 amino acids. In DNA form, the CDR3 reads TGTGCCAGCAGCTTAAAGCGGGGGGAACGTCAAGAGACCCAGTACTTC. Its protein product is CASSLKRGERQETQYF.

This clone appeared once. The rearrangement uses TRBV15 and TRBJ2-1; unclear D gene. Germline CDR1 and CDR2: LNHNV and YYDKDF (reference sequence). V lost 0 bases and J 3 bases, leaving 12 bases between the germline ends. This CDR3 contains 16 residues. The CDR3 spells CATSRDRGSIYNEQFF. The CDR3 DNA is TGTGCCACCAGCAGAGATCGCGGCTCCATCTACAATGAGCAGTTCTTC.

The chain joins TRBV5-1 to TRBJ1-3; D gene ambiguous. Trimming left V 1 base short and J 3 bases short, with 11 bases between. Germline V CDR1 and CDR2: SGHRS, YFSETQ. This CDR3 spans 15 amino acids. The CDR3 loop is CASSLRGPGGNTIYF. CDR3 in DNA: TGCGCCAGCAGCTTGAGAGGGCCGGGTGGAAACACCATATATTTT. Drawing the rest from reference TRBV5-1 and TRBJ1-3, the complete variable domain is KAGVTQTPRYLIKTRGQQVTLSCSPISGHRSVSWYQQTPGQGLQFLFEYFSETQRNKGNFPGRFSGRQFSNSRSEMNVSTLELGDSALYLCASSLRGPGGNTIYFGEGSWLTVV.

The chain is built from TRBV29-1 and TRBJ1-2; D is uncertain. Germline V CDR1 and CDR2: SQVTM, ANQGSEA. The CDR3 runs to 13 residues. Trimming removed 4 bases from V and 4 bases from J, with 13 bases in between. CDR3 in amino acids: CSVAGGEVYGYTF. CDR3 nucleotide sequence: TGCAGCGTTGCCGGTGGGGAGGTCTATGGCTACACCTTC.

The DNA of the CDR3 is TGTGCCAGTAGTATCCTTGTACGAACAGGGGGGGACTATGAAAAACTGTTTTTT. Translating it yields CASSILVRTGGDYEKLFF. The J gene is TRBJ1-4, the V gene TRBV19, with 8 bases lining up with TRBD1. Germline V gene lookup returns CDR1 LNHDA and CDR2 SQIVND (reference sequence). The CDR3 spans 18 residues. Unmatched junction bases numbered 15, after V lost 3 bases and J lost 6 bases.

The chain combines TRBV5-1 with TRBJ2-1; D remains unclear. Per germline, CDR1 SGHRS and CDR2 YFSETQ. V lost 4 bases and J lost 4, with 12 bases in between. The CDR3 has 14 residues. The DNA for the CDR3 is TGCGCCAGCAGCCCCTGGGCCAGTTACAATGAGCAGTTCTTC. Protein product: CASSPWASYNEQFF.

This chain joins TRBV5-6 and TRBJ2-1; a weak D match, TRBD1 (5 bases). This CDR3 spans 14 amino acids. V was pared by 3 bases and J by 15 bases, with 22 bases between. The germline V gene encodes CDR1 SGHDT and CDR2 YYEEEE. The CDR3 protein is CASSSQRSRTPRFF. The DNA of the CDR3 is TGTGCCAGCAGCTCCCAGAGGAGTAGGACACCCCGGTTCTTC.

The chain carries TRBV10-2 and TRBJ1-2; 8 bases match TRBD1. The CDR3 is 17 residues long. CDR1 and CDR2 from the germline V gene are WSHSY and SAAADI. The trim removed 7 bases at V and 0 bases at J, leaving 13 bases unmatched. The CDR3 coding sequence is TGCGCCAGCACCGGACAGGGACCTCAACTCGCTAACTATGGCTACACCTTC. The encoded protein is CASTGQGPQLANYGYTF.

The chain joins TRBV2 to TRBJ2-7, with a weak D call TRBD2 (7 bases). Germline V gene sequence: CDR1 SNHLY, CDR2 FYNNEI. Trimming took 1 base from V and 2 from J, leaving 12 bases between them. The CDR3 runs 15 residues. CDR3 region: CASSEGGGPTYEQYF. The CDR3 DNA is TGTGCCAGCAGTGAAGGGGGGGGCCCAACCTACGAGCAGTACTTC. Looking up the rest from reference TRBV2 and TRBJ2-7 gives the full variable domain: EPEVTQTPSHQVTQMGQEVILRCVPISNHLYFYWYRQILGQKVEFLVSFYNNEISEKSEIFDDQFSVERPDGSNFTLKIRSTKLEDSAMYFCASSEGGGPTYEQYFGPGTRLTVT.

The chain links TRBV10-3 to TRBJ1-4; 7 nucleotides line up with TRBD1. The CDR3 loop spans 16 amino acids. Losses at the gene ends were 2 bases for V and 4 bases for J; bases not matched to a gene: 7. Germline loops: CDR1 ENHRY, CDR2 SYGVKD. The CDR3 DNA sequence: TGTGCCATCAGTGAGACTGGGACAGATCTTAATGAAAAACTGTTTTTT. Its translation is CAISETGTDLNEKLFF.

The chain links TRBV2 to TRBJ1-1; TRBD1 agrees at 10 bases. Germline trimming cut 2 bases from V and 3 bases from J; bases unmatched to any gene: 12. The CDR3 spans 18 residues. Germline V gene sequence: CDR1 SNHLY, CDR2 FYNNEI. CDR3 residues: CASSEKGQGTGEDTEAFF. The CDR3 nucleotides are TGTGCCAGCAGTGAAAAGGGACAGGGGACGGGGGAAGACACTGAAGCTTTCTTT.